The rows below give T cell receptor beta chains drawn from one sample of a study of T cell responses to AZD1222 COVID-19 vaccine. The method was immunoSEQ multiplex PCR; TCRdb's version includes in-frame clones alone and lacks a portion of them. The data contain approximately 180,000 clones, about 88% of them seen just once; the ten biggest clones take up about 24%. Source: peripheral blood, taken 28 days after the second AZD1222 dose. Every receptor here comes from an adult who received the AZD1222 COVID-19 vaccine. CDR3s include the opening cysteine and the closing phenylalanine or tryptophan. Each record gives: V gene, J gene, D gene, clone size, CDR3 protein, CDR3 DNA. A D gene is named only where the DNA matches it firmly. Some rows have no size entry. The others give once, few or many, or a class for an expanded clone.

>TRBV9|TRBJ2-2|TRBD2|NA
CASSASNPGLGGGELFF
TGTGCCAGCAGCGCATCAAACCCGGGACTAGGTGGCGGGGAGCTGTTTTTT
>TRBV28|TRBJ2-4|NA|NA
CASRIGWSATGAKNIQYF
TGTGCCAGCCGCATTGGTTGGAGCGCAACGGGGGCCAAAAACATTCAGTACTTC
>TRBV11-2|TRBJ2-1|NA|NA
CASSLEWAGLVGGQFF
TGTGCCAGCAGCTTAGAGTGGGCGGGCCTTGTTGGAGGGCAGTTCTTC
>TRBV10-3|TRBJ2-1|NA|NA
CAISRPTSGGNEQFF
TGTGCCATCAGCCGCCCGACATCCGGGGGAAATGAGCAGTTCTTC
>TRBV6-5|TRBJ2-7|TRBD1|few
CASSSNPQGAREQYF
TGTGCCAGCAGTTCCAACCCTCAGGGGGCAAGGGAGCAGTACTTC
>TRBV12-3/TRBV12-4|TRBJ2-1|NA|once
CASSQYNEQFF
TGTGCCAGCAGCCAGTACAATGAGCAGTTCTTC
>TRBV15|TRBJ2-7|TRBD2|few
CATSRLFSTSGYEQYF
TGTGCCACCAGCCGCCTCTTTTCGACTAGCGGCTACGAGCAGTACTTC
>TRBV10-1|TRBJ1-1|NA|NA
CASSEPSQCTEAFF
TGCGCCAGCAGTGAGCCCTCGCAGTGTACTGAAGCTTTCTTT
>TRBV7-6|TRBJ1-3|NA|few
CASSLRGSSGNTIYF
TGTGCCAGCAGCTTAAGGGGGAGCTCTGGAAACACCATATATTTT
>TRBV19|TRBJ1-2|NA|NA
CASSKGGYGYTF
TGTGCCAGTAGTAAAGGGGGCTATGGCTACACCTTC
>TRBV3-1/TRBV3-2|TRBJ2-7|NA|NA
CASSQSGSLAHEQYF
TGTGCCAGCAGCCAAAGTGGTTCACTAGCCCACGAGCAGTACTTC
>TRBV5-1|TRBJ2-7|TRBD2|NA
CASSLSGRADEQYF
TGCGCCAGCAGCTTGAGCGGGAGGGCCGACGAGCAGTACTTC
>TRBV4-1|TRBJ2-1|NA|NA
CASSQNWDRDPEAYNEQFF
TGCGCCAGCAGCCAGAATTGGGACCGGGACCCCGAAGCCTACAATGAGCAGTTCTTC
>TRBV28|TRBJ2-3|TRBD2|NA
CAAAGRTDTQYF
TGTGCCGCAGCGGGGAGAACAGATACGCAGTATTTT
>TRBV4-3|TRBJ2-3|NA|NA
CASSKDSLGGRELATDTQYF
TGCGCCAGCAGCAAAGATTCCCTTGGGGGGCGGGAGCTAGCCACAGATACGCAGTATTTT
>TRBV12-3/TRBV12-4|TRBJ2-4|NA|NA
CASGWAKNIQYF
TGTGCCAGCGGCTGGGCCAAAAACATTCAGTACTTC
>TRBV28|TRBJ1-5|NA|once
CASRPSDSLTDQPQHF
TGTGCCAGCAGGCCGTCGGACTCTCTAACGGATCAGCCCCAGCATTTT
>TRBV7-6|TRBJ1-1|NA|NA
CASSQDPVDTEAFF
TGTGCCAGCAGCCAAGACCCTGTGGACACTGAAGCTTTCTTT
>TRBV12-3/TRBV12-4|TRBJ2-7|NA|few
CASRLPGTYEQYF
TGTGCCAGCAGATTACCAGGGACCTACGAGCAGTACTTC
>TRBV28|TRBJ1-5|NA|once
CASTPDNSNQPQHF
TGTGCCAGCACCCCAGACAATAGCAATCAGCCCCAGCATTTT
>TRBV28|TRBJ2-7|TRBD2|NA
CASRTSDYEQYF
TGTGCCAGCAGGACTAGCGACTACGAGCAGTACTTC
>TRBV9|TRBJ2-3|NA|NA
CASSDPPGSTDTQYF
TGTGCCAGCAGCGACCCCCCCGGGAGCACAGATACGCAGTATTTT
>TRBV12-3/TRBV12-4|TRBJ1-1|NA|NA
CASSYERLTEAFF
TGTGCCAGCAGTTACGAAAGACTCACTGAAGCTTTCTTT
>TRBV14|TRBJ2-2|NA|NA
CASSPRPGLNTGELFF
TGTGCCAGCAGCCCCCGGCCGGGGTTGAACACCGGGGAGCTGTTTTTT
>TRBV7-8|TRBJ2-7|NA|NA
CASSLAHGKSEQYF
TGTGCCAGCAGCTTAGCGCACGGGAAGAGCGAGCAGTACTTC
>TRBV4-3|TRBJ1-2|NA|NA
CASSQDLSTNYGYTF
TGCGCCAGCAGCCAAGATTTGTCGACCAACTATGGCTACACCTTC
>TRBV27|TRBJ1-5|TRBD1|NA
CASSRRTGNNQPQHF
TGTGCCAGCAGTCGACGGACAGGGAACAATCAGCCCCAGCATTTT
>TRBV2|TRBJ2-7|TRBD2|once
CASRSGTSGSSYEQYF
TGTGCCAGCAGATCTGGGACGAGCGGGAGCTCCTACGAGCAGTACTTC
>TRBV19|TRBJ1-5|TRBD1|NA
CASGGTGGGQPQHF
TGTGCCAGCGGAGGGACAGGGGGGGGTCAGCCCCAGCATTTT
>TRBV12-5|TRBJ1-5|NA|NA
CASALDERAQHF
TGTGCTAGTGCCTTGGATGAGCGCGCCCAGCATTTT
>TRBV7-3|TRBJ2-5|TRBD1|NA
CASSRQGSYQETQYF
TGTGCCAGCAGCCGACAGGGATCTTACCAAGAGACCCAGTACTTC
>TRBV5-5|TRBJ2-7|TRBD1|NA
CASSQGAREQYF
TGTGCCAGCAGCCAGGGGGCACGGGAGCAGTACTTC
>TRBV7-2|TRBJ1-1|NA|NA
CASSLVGGGAFF
TGTGCCAGCAGCTTAGTGGGGGGGGGAGCTTTCTTT
>TRBV2|TRBJ1-2|NA|NA
CASSAGSQTSYGYTF
TGTGCCAGCAGTGCTGGGTCCCAAACGTCTTATGGCTACACCTTC
>TRBV30|TRBJ2-7|TRBD1|NA
CAWGTGGHEQYF
TGTGCCTGGGGGACAGGGGGCCACGAGCAGTACTTC
>TRBV6-2/TRBV6-3|TRBJ2-7|NA|NA
CASSRPKGRDEQYF
TGTGCCAGCAGTCGACCGAAAGGGCGGGACGAGCAGTACTTC
>TRBV19|TRBJ1-5|TRBD1|NA
CASSKQGAQPQHF
TGTGCCAGTAGTAAACAGGGGGCGCAGCCCCAGCATTTT
>TRBV30|TRBJ2-5|NA|NA
CAWSAAGPGTQYF
TGTGCCTGGAGTGCAGCAGGCCCGGGGACCCAGTACTTC
>TRBV9|TRBJ2-7|NA|NA
CASGGTPYEQYF
TGTGCCAGCGGTGGGACCCCCTACGAGCAGTACTTC
>TRBV7-2|TRBJ2-7|NA|NA
CASSLLLRTYEQYF
TGTGCCAGCAGCTTATTACTCCGTACCTACGAGCAGTACTTC
>TRBV7-8|TRBJ2-5|TRBD2|NA
CASSLELAGVETQYF
TGTGCCAGCAGCTTAGAGCTAGCGGGAGTCGAGACCCAGTACTTC
>TRBV20-1|TRBJ2-7|TRBD2|NA
CSASKALAGRSFYEQYF
TGCAGTGCTAGTAAAGCACTAGCGGGCCGATCTTTCTACGAGCAGTACTTC
>TRBV21-1|TRBJ2-1|NA|NA
CASSSFVWGYEQFF
TGTGCCAGCAGCAGCTTCGTATGGGGATACGAGCAGTTCTTC
>TRBV5-4|TRBJ2-1|NA|NA
CASRLDSGKQFF
TGTGCCAGCAGATTGGATAGCGGTAAGCAGTTCTTC
>TRBV30|TRBJ1-5|TRBD1|NA
CAWSHSGTVNQPQHF
TGTGCCTGGAGTCACTCCGGGACAGTCAATCAGCCCCAGCATTTT
>TRBV10-3|TRBJ1-1|NA|NA
CAISGDGSRDTEAFF
TGTGCCATCAGTGGGGACGGGTCGAGAGACACTGAAGCTTTCTTT